These 24 T cell receptor beta chains came from one sample sequenced in a study of cytomegalovirus exposure and HLA in healthy donors. This table comes from immunoSEQ multiplex PCR, and its TCRdb copy is limited to in-frame clones, with some not included. The repertoire holds under 400,000 clones, approximately 86% seen once, with roughly 0.96% in the top ten. Sequencing input: PBMCs. These receptors were taken from a young man in good health and CMV-seronegative.

The chain couples TRBV13 to TRBJ2-3, with D possibly TRBD2 on 6 matching bases. Trimming stripped 5 bases from V and 2 bases from J, with 17 bases between. The CDR3 totals 16 residues. The germline gives CDR1 PRHDT, CDR2 FYEKMQ (reference sequence). CDR3 region: CASSLGSRKYTDTQYF. DNA for the CDR3: TGTGCCAGCAGCCTCGGGAGTCGGAAGTACACAGATACGCAGTATTTT.

Comment on this clone: The same CDR3 is also encoded by other DNA sequences in this sample. The chain employs TRBV7-9 and TRBJ2-7; D is possibly TRBD2 (5 bases). CDR3 length: 11 residues. Germline CDR1 reads SEHNR; CDR2 reads FQNEAQ (reference sequence). The germline V and J ends were trimmed by 5 bases and 5 bases, with 7 bases remaining between them. The DNA of the CDR3 is TGTGCCAGCAGCCCGAGGGACGAGCAGTACTTC. Translating gives CASSPRDEQYF.

The chain recombines TRBV5-5 with TRBJ1-2, with 7 bases matching TRBD1. Germline V lookup: CDR1 SGHKS, CDR2 YYEKEE (reference sequence). The CDR3 consists of 16 residues. J gave up 8 bases and V 3 bases, and 16 bases lay outside the gene matches. The CDR3 spells CASSSTRGQPDWGYTF. CDR3 DNA sequence: TGTGCCAGCAGCTCCACTCGGGGACAGCCGGACTGGGGCTACACCTTC.

The rearrangement links TRBV28 to TRBJ1-1, with D possibly matching TRBD1 (6 bases). CDR3 length: 15 amino acids. Looked up from germline, CDR1 is MDHEN and CDR2 is SYDVKM. Trimming pared 4 bases from V and 5 bases from J, leaving 17 bases between. The CDR3 DNA reads as TGTGCCAGCAGTTGGGAGGGGACACTGAGAACTGAAGCTTTCTTT. This codes for CASSWEGTLRTEAFF.

The chain is built from TRBV27 and TRBJ2-1; 10 bases are shared with TRBD2. This CDR3 spans 19 amino acids. Germline lookup yields CDR1 MNHEY and CDR2 SMNVEV (reference sequence). J was trimmed by 7 bases and V by 5 bases; bases with no gene match: 20. CDR3: CASSLLGPPSGGIRNEQFF. In DNA form, the CDR3 reads TGTGCCAGCAGTCTCCTGGGCCCCCCTAGCGGGGGTATCAGAAATGAGCAGTTCTTC.

J is TRBJ2-5 and V is TRBV5-1, with 7 bases identical to TRBD1. The ends lost 4 bases at V and 5 bases at J; junction bases unmatched: 8. CDR1 SGHRS and CDR2 YFSETQ come from the germline V gene. This CDR3 is 14 amino acids long. The CDR3 DNA is TGCGCCAGCAGCCCGCCAGGGGGTGGGGAGACCCAGTACTTC. Residues: CASSPPGGGETQYF.

V and J are TRBV11-2 and TRBJ2-1, with 8 bases lining up with TRBD2. The V segment lost 0 bases and the J segment 8 bases; nucleotides outside the gene matches: 6. This CDR3 is 15 amino acids long. Germline lookup yields CDR1 SGHAT and CDR2 FQNNGV. The CDR3 DNA sequence: TGTGCCAGCAGCTTAGAAGCGGGGGAGGGGCATGAGCAGTTCTTC. Its protein product is CASSLEAGEGHEQFF.

V is TRBV6-1 and J is TRBJ2-3, with D possibly being TRBD2 (6 bases). The CDR3 totals 15 residues. Germline CDR1 MNHNS, CDR2 SASEGT. Trimming left V 8 bases short and J 2 bases short, with 17 bases between. Written as DNA, the CDR3 is TGTGCCAGCTATTATGGGGCGGGGCTCACAGATACGCAGTATTTT. Its protein product is CASYYGAGLTDTQYF.

V usage is TRBV6-5 and J usage is TRBJ2-7; 8 bases are a match to TRBD1. The V segment lost 2 bases and the J segment 7 bases; nucleotides outside the gene matches: 7. The CDR3 is 14 residues long. CDR1 and CDR2 from the germline V gene are MNHEY and SVGAGI. Here the CDR3 reads CASSYKAGGFEQYF. The CDR3 DNA is TGTGCCAGCAGTTACAAGGCAGGGGGCTTTGAGCAGTACTTC.

This chain links TRBV27 with TRBJ2-7; 8 bases are shared with TRBD1. The CDR3 is 14 residues long. Germline values: CDR1 MNHEY, CDR2 SMNVEV (reference sequence). J was trimmed by 6 bases and V by 6 bases; bases with no gene match: 10. CDR3 nucleotides: TGTGCCAGCAGCCCGGGGACAGGTCTGGGCGAGCAGTACTTC. Translation gives CASSPGTGLGEQYF.

In its sample, this clone was seen once. The chain recombines TRBV6-6 with TRBJ2-1; 7 bases match TRBD2. There are 16 residues in the CDR3. V lost 0 bases, J lost 0 bases, and 2 bases stayed unmatched. In germline, CDR1 is MNHNY, CDR2 SVGAGI (reference sequence). CDR3 DNA sequence: TGTGCCAGCAGTTACTCCGGGGACTACTCCTACAATGAGCAGTTCTTC. As protein: CASSYSGDYSYNEQFF.

The chain joins TRBV10-3 to TRBJ1-2; the match to TRBD1 covers 8 bases. This CDR3 has 14 residues. In germline, CDR1 is ENHRY, CDR2 SYGVKD. After removal of 0 bases from V and 5 bases from J, the junction contained 2 bases not matched to a gene. The CDR3 region has the DNA TGTGCCATCAGTGAGTCGTACAGGGGGTATGGCTACACCTTC. Translation: CAISESYRGYGYTF.

The chain carries TRBV5-1 and TRBJ1-1; D not certain. The CDR3 runs 14 residues. The germline V gene has CDR1 SGHRS and CDR2 YFSETQ. Trimming removed 7 bases at V and 4 bases at J, with 17 bases between. This CDR3 reads CASSAWEGATEAFF. CDR3 nucleotides: TGCGCCAGCTCGGCCTGGGAGGGTGCCACTGAAGCTTTCTTT.

The chain has TRBV29-1 and TRBJ1-4; unclear D gene. V was shortened by 6 bases and J by 0 bases, with 17 bases between the two germline ends. The CDR3 consists of 16 residues. Germline CDR1 SQVTM, CDR2 ANQGSEA. Here the CDR3 reads CSVAFQHEATNEKLFF. The CDR3 coding sequence is TGCAGCGTGGCGTTTCAGCACGAGGCAACTAATGAAAAACTGTTTTTT.

The chain joins TRBV5-1 to TRBJ1-1; no definite D call. The CDR3 sequence is 13 residues long. Trimming left V 1 base short and J 4 bases short, with 8 bases between. Germline lookup yields CDR1 SGHRS and CDR2 YFSETQ. CDR3: CASSLREATEAFF. In DNA form, the CDR3 reads TGCGCCAGCAGCTTGAGAGAGGCCACTGAAGCTTTCTTT.

This chain's CDR3 is CASSPDIDYGYTF. The CDR3 DNA is TGTGCCAGCTCACCTGACATCGACTATGGCTACACCTTC. The rearrangement uses TRBV18 and TRBJ1-2; D is unclear. The CDR3 spans 13 residues. V gave up 3 bases and J gave up 3 bases, with 8 bases separating them. Germline CDR1 is KGHSH and CDR2 is LQKENI.

As for this clone: The same CDR3 can be traced to other DNA sequences in this sample. The chain uses TRBV6-5 and TRBJ2-7; D is perhaps TRBD1 (6 bases). This CDR3 spans 14 amino acids. V shed 0 bases and J shed 4 bases, with 10 bases lying between them. Germline V CDR1 and CDR2: MNHEY, SVGAGI. CDR3: CASSYSRGAYEQYF. The CDR3 nucleotides read TGTGCCAGCAGTTACTCCAGGGGTGCGTACGAGCAGTACTTC.

Of note for this clone: This sequence may be a read error, since a much larger clone differs from it by one base. Other nucleotide sequences in the sample specify the same CDR3. The rearrangement uses TRBV6-1 and TRBJ1-6; 7 bases align to TRBD1. The CDR3 has 15 amino acids. Germline V gene lookup returns CDR1 MNHNS and CDR2 SASEGT. V trimming: 1 base; J trimming: 5 bases; junction bases outside the gene matches: 2. CDR3 sequence: CASSEGTGDNSPLHF. The CDR3 nucleotides read TGTGCCAGCAGTGAAGGGACAGGCGATAATTCACCCCTCCACTTT.

The chain joins TRBV5-6 to TRBJ2-3, with D maybe TRBD2 (5 bases). CDR3 length: 14 amino acids. Germline values: CDR1 SGHDT, CDR2 YYEEEE. Trimming stripped 0 bases from V and 5 bases from J, with 10 bases between. The CDR3 bases are TGTGCCAGCAGCTTGGACATAGAGGGAGATACGCAGTATTTT. Residues: CASSLDIEGDTQYF.

V usage is TRBV12-5 and J usage is TRBJ2-7, with 11 bases matching TRBD1. J was trimmed by 0 bases and V by 3 bases; bases with no gene match: 4. The CDR3 loop spans 16 amino acids. The germline V gene has CDR1 LGHNT and CDR2 FRNRAP. Written as DNA, the CDR3 is TGTGCTAGTGGTTTTCCTGGGACAGGGGGCTCCTACGAGCAGTACTTC. Encoded protein: CASGFPGTGGSYEQYF. Full variable domain (rest looked up from reference TRBV12-5 and TRBJ2-7): DARVTQTPRHKVTEMGQEVTMRCQPILGHNTVFWYRQTMMQGLELLAYFRNRAPLDDSGMPKDRFSAEMPDATLATLKIQPSEPRDSAVYFCASGFPGTGGSYEQYFGPGTRLTVT.

The chain uses TRBV29-1 and TRBJ1-1; 7 nucleotides match TRBD1. From germline, CDR1 is SQVTM and CDR2 ANQGSEA. The CDR3 spans 12 residues. J lost 11 bases, V lost 3 bases, and 9 bases had no gene match. The CDR3 loop is CSVDVYTGDAFF. DNA of the CDR3: TGCAGCGTTGACGTATACACAGGGGACGCTTTCTTT. Using reference TRBV29-1 and TRBJ1-1 for the parts outside the CDR3, the full variable domain is SAVISQKPSRDICQRGTSLTIQCQVDSQVTMMFWYRQQPGQSLTLIATANQGSEATYESGFVIDKFPISRPNLTFSTLTVSNMSPEDSSIYLCSVDVYTGDAFFGQGTRLTVV.

The chain recombines TRBV5-1 with TRBJ2-1; 13 bases map to TRBD2. This CDR3 region has 16 residues. Germline CDR1 SGHRS, CDR2 YFSETQ. Germline trimming cut 2 bases from V and 6 bases from J; bases unmatched to any gene: 5. CDR3 coding DNA: TGCGCCAGCAGCTTTACTAGCGGGGGGGCCCTCAATGAGCAGTTCTTC. Translated: CASSFTSGGALNEQFF.

This clone is a singleton in its sample. The CDR3 coding sequence is TGTGCCAGTAGTAGCCGATGGGACAGGGAGCTAGCTAACTATGGCTACACCTTC. Translation gives CASSSRWDRELANYGYTF. The genes are TRBV19 and TRBJ1-2; the match to TRBD1 covers 9 bases. Germline V gene lookup returns CDR1 LNHDA and CDR2 SQIVND (reference sequence). The trim removed 4 bases at V and 0 bases at J, leaving 12 bases unmatched. The CDR3 loop spans 18 amino acids. The full variable domain, in which reference TRBV19 and TRBJ1-2 provide the parts outside the CDR3, is DGGITQSPKYLFRKEGQNVTLSCEQNLNHDAMYWYRQDPGQGLRLIYYSQIVNDFQKGDIAEGYSVSREKKESFPLTVTSAQKNPTAFYLCASSSRWDRELANYGYTFGSGTRLTVV.

This chain uses TRBV5-1 with TRBJ2-5; 12 bases are shared with TRBD2. Trimming at V came to 3 bases and at J to 5 bases, leaving 8 bases not matched to a gene. This CDR3 spans 16 amino acids. Germline values: CDR1 SGHRS, CDR2 YFSETQ. The CDR3 protein is CASSSILAGGSETQYF. CDR3 nucleotide sequence: TGCGCCAGCAGCTCGATACTAGCGGGGGGTTCGGAGACCCAGTACTTC.